A selection of T cell receptor beta chains follows, all from one sample in a study of cytomegalovirus exposure and HLA in healthy donors. The repertoire was sequenced with immunoSEQ multiplex PCR; TCRdb's copy has only in-frame clones and lacks some. The sample consists of 150,000 to 180,000 clones, approximately 72% of them appearing once. The sample taken for sequencing was PBMCs. Receptors were obtained from a man between 18 and 35 years old in good health and CMV-seronegative. Both conserved end residues are part of each CDR3. The D gene is left open where the match is weak. Clone size is stated in some rows and not others, as once, few, many or a class when expanded.

abundance,v_gene,d_gene,j_gene,CDR3nt,CDR3aa
-,TRBV2,TRBD2,TRBJ2-7,TGTGCCAGCAGTTTGACTAGCGGGGTACCCTACGAGCAGTACTTC,CASSLTSGVPYEQYF
few,TRBV18,TRBD1,TRBJ1-2,TGTGCCAGCGCTCGGACAGGGGAAGGCTACACCTTC,CASARTGEGYTF
-,TRBV5-4,-,TRBJ2-5,TGTGCCAGCAGCTCGGGCGGGACTCAAGAGACCCAGTACTTC,CASSSGGTQETQYF
-,TRBV4-3,-,TRBJ1-1,TGCGCCAGCAGCCAAGCAGGGGCTATCTACACTGAAGCTTTCTTT,CASSQAGAIYTEAFF
-,TRBV6-6,-,TRBJ2-7,TGTGCCAGCAGTTTCCAGGGCGAGCAGTACTTC,CASSFQGEQYF
-,TRBV5-1,-,TRBJ1-1,TGCGCCAGCAGCTTGGGGGGGGGAATGAACACTGAAGCTTTCTTT,CASSLGGGMNTEAFF
few,TRBV4-2,TRBD1,TRBJ2-5,TGTGCCAGCAGCCGGACAGGGGAAATTCAAGAGACCCAGTACTTC,CASSRTGEIQETQYF
-,TRBV19,-,TRBJ1-1,TGTGCCAGTTCCCCGATCGGGGGGACTGAAGCTTTCTTT,CASSPIGGTEAFF
-,TRBV9,TRBD2,TRBJ2-2,TGTGCCAGCGCCCCCCTAGCGGGGGGGCTGAACACCGGGGAGCTGTTTTTT,CASAPLAGGLNTGELFF
-,TRBV2,TRBD1,TRBJ2-3,TGTGCCAGCAGTGCCCGGACAGGGGGGACAGATACGCAGTATTTT,CASSARTGGTDTQYF
-,TRBV5-1,TRBD2,TRBJ2-4,TGCGCCAGCAGCTCCAATCCCGGGACTAGCAACGCCAAAAACAGTCAGTACTTC,CASSSNPGTSNAKNSQYF
-,TRBV19,-,TRBJ1-2,TGTGCCAGTAGTATACAAGGGGACTATGGCTACACCTTC,CASSIQGDYGYTF
few,TRBV5-1,-,TRBJ2-5,TGCGCCAGCAGCTTCCGCGTACCCCAACAAGAGACCCAGTACTTC,CASSFRVPQQETQYF
once,TRBV9,-,TRBJ2-3,TGTGCCAGCAGCGTCCATTTCGGGAACGCCGATACGCAGTATTTT,CASSVHFGNADTQYF
-,TRBV7-9,TRBD1,TRBJ1-1,TGTGCCAGCAGCTTCCCGATTGGGACAGGGGGCGAAGCTTTCTTT,CASSFPIGTGGEAFF
-,TRBV7-9,TRBD2,TRBJ2-3,TGTGCCACCATGACTAGCGGGGGGCGTGGAGATACGCAGTATTTT,CATMTSGGRGDTQYF
-,TRBV11-2,-,TRBJ1-5,TGTGCCAGCAGCTCGCAGGAAGAGCGGGGGGAGCCCCAGCATTTT,CASSSQEERGEPQHF